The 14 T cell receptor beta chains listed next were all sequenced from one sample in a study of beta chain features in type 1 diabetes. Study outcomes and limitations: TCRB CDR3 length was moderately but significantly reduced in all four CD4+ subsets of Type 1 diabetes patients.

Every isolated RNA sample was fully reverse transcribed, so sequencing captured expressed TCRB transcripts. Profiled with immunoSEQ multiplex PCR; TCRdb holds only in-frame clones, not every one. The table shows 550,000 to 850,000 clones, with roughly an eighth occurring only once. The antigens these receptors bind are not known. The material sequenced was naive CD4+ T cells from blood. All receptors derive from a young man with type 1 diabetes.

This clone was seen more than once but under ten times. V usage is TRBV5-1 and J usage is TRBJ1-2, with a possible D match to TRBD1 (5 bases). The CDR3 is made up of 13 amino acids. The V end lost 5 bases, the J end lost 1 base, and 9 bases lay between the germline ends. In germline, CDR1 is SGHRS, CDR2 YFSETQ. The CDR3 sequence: CASRETDNYGYTF. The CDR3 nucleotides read TGCGCCAGCAGGGAGACAGATAACTATGGCTACACCTTC.

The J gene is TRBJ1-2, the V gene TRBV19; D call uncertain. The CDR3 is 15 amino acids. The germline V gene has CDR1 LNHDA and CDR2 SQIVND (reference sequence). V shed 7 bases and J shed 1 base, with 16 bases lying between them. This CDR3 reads CASTDDTYLNYGYTF. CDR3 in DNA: TGTGCCAGTACCGACGACACTTATCTTAACTATGGCTACACCTTC.

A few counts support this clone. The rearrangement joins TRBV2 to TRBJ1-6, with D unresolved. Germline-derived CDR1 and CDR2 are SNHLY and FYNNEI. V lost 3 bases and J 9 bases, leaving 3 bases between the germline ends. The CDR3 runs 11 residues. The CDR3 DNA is TGTGCCAGCAGTGACTTTTCACCCCTCCACTTT. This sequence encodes CASSDFSPLHF.

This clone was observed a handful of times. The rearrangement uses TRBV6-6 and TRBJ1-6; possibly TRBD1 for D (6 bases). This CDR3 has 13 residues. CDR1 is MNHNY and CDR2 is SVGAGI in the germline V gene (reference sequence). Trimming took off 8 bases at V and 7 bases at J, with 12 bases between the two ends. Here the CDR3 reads CASRAQGNSPLHF. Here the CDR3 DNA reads TGTGCCAGCCGAGCACAGGGCAATTCACCCCTCCACTTT.

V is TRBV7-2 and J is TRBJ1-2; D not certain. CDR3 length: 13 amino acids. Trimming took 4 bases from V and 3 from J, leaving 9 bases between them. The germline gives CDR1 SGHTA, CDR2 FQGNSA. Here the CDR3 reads CASSSAWDYGYTF. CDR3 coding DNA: TGTGCCAGCAGCTCCGCGTGGGACTATGGCTACACCTTC.

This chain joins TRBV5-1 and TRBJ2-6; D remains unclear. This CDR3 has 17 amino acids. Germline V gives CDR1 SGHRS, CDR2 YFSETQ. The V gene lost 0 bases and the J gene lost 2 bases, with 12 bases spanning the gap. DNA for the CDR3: TGCGCCAGCAGCTTGGCCCCCTTATCCCCTGGGGCCAACGTCCTGACTTTC. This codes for CASSLAPLSPGANVLTF.

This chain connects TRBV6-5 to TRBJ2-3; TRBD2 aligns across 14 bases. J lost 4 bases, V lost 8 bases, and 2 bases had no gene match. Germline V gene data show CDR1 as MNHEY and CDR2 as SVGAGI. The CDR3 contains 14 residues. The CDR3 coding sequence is TGTGCCAGCGGGACTAGCGGGGGACCAGATACGCAGTATTTT. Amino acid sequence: CASGTSGGPDTQYF.

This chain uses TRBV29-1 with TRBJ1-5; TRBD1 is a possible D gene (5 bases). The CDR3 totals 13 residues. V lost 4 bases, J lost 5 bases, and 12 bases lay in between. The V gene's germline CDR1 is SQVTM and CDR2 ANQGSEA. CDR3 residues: CSVVSGEHQPQHF. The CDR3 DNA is TGCAGCGTTGTTTCGGGGGAGCATCAGCCCCAGCATTTT.

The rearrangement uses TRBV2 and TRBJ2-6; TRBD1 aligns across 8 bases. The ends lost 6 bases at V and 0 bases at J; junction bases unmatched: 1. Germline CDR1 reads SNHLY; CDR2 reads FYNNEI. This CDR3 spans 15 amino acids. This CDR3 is CASRTGDSGANVLTF. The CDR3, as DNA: TGTGCCAGCAGGACAGGGGACTCTGGGGCCAACGTCCTGACTTTC.

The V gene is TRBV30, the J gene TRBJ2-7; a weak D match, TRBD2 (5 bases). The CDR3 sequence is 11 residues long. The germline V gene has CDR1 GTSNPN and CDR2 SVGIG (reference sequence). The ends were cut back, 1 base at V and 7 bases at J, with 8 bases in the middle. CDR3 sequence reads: CAWSAGEEQYF. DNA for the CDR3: TGTGCCTGGAGTGCTGGGGAGGAGCAGTACTTC. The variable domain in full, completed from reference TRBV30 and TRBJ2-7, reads SQTIHQWPATLVQPVGSPLSLECTVEGTSNPNLYWYRQAAGRGLQLLFYSVGIGQISSEVPQNLSASRPQDRQFILSSKKLLLSDSGFYLCAWSAGEEQYFGPGTRLTVT.

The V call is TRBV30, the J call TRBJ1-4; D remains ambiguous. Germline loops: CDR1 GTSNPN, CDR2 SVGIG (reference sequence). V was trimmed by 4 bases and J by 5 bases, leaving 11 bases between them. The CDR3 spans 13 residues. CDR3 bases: TGTGCCTGGACCAAGCGGGGAAATGAAAAACTGTTTTTT. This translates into CAWTKRGNEKLFF.

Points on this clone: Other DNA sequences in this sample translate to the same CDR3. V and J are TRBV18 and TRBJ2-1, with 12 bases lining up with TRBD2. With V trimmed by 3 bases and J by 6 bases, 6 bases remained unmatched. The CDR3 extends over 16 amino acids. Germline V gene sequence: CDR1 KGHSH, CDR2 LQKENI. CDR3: CASSPPASGGANEQFF. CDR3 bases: TGTGCCAGCTCACCCCCGGCTAGCGGGGGGGCCAATGAGCAGTTCTTC.

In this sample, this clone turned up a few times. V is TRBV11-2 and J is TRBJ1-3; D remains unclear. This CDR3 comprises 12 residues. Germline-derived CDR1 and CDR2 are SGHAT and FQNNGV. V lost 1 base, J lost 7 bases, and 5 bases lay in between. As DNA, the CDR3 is TGTGCCAGCAGCTTAGTCCGGAACACCATATATTTT. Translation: CASSLVRNTIYF.

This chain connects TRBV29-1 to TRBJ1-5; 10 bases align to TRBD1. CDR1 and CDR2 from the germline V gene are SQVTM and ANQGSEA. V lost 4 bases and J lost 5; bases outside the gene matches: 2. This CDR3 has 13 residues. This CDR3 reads CSVAGTGDQPQHF. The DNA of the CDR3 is TGCAGCGTTGCCGGGACAGGGGATCAGCCCCAGCATTTT.